This T cell receptor (beta chain) emerged from a study of shared clonotypes between healthy human individuals. This CDR3 is built from 15 residues. Trimming took off 3 bases at V and 2 bases at J, with 14 bases between the two ends. Looked up from germline, CDR1 is MGHRA and CDR2 is YSYEKL. Profiling relied on immunoSEQ multiplex PCR, and the TCRdb table lists in-frame clones only, not all of them. The table has about 2.5 million clones, 92% seen once. This clone was counted a single time. The chain links TRBV4-1 to TRBJ2-7; D is uncertain. The sequenced sample was naive CD4+ T cells from PBMCs. Specified subset: CD45RA+ positively selected. The source is a man younger than 35 in good health. Some clones in this sample may be carry-over from other donors' samples. CDR3 DNA: TGCGCCAGCAGCCAGCGCGAGGTTGGGGCCTACGAGCAGTACTTC. This encodes CASSQREVGAYEQYF.